One T cell receptor (beta chain) is described in this entry. The antigen is unknown. This sample also contains other DNA sequences that code for the same CDR3. The data derive from a study of shared clonotypes between healthy human individuals. Several immunoSEQ 96-well plates shared each subset's DNA, each plate a replicate. Libraries were prepared by immunoSEQ multiplex PCR; TCRdb keeps only in-frame clonotypes and omits some of them. The table has 2 million to 2.5 million clones, less than 95% seen once. The CDR3 has 14 residues. V trimming: 4 bases; J trimming: 2 bases; junction bases outside the gene matches: 6. Germline values: CDR1 SGHNT, CDR2 YYREEE (reference sequence). Study observations and caveats: Several donors held about 4.5% of naive CD4 clonotypes in common. It was the non-shared clonotypes that had lower generation probabilities than clonotypes shared by all four donors.

Both subsets, CD45RA+ naive and CD45RA-negative memory, were split from the CD4+ cells. The sequenced material came from naive CD4+ T cells from PBMCs. Specified subset: CD45RA+ positively selected. The source of this sequence is a man aged 18 to 35 in good health. Some clones in this sample may be carry-over from other donors' samples. The chain employs TRBV5-4 and TRBJ2-7; 7 nucleotides agree with TRBD1. CDR3 loop: CASSPRQGPYEQYF. Here the CDR3 DNA reads TGTGCCAGCAGCCCAAGACAGGGTCCCTACGAGCAGTACTTC. Variable domain in full (rest from reference TRBV5-4 and TRBJ2-7): ETGVTQSPTHLIKTRGQQVTLRCSSQSGHNTVSWYQQALGQGPQFIFQYYREEENGRGNFPPRFSGLQFPNYSSELNVNALELDDSALYLCASSPRQGPYEQYFGPGTRLTVT.